A selection of T cell receptor beta chains follows, all from one sample in a study of cytomegalovirus exposure and HLA in healthy donors. Here immunoSEQ multiplex PCR was the method, and the copy in TCRdb shows in-frame clones only, minus some. The data show about 140,000 clones, just under 85% seen once. Input material: PBMCs. Every receptor here comes from a middle-aged woman in good health and CMV-seronegative. Both conserved end residues are part of each CDR3. A D gene is named only where the DNA matches it firmly. A clone size is listed for some rows: how often the clone was seen (once, few, many), or a class if it is expanded.

V gene	clone size	D gene	J gene	CDR3 protein	CDR3 DNA
TRBV6-5	once	TRBD2	TRBJ2-5	CASSYSAGLGVGQYF	TGTGCCAGCAGTTACTCAGCGGGACTGGGAGTAGGGCAGTACTTC
TRBV9	NA	TRBD2	TRBJ2-7	CASSAGLAQTYEQYF	TGTGCCAGCAGCGCAGGACTAGCGCAAACCTACGAGCAGTACTTC
TRBV5-1	NA	NA	TRBJ1-2	CASSLVPGNGYTF	TGCGCCAGCAGCTTGGTGCCAGGGAATGGCTACACCTTC
TRBV5-5	once	NA	TRBJ2-1	CASSVLEGQFF	TGTGCCAGCAGCGTGCTAGAGGGGCAGTTCTTC
TRBV9	NA	NA	TRBJ1-2	CASSVQNSEGRYGYTF	TGTGCCAGCAGCGTACAGAACTCGGAGGGGAGATATGGCTACACCTTC
TRBV7-9	NA	NA	TRBJ2-7	CASSEHNEQYF	TGTGCCAGCAGCGAACACAACGAGCAGTACTTC
TRBV5-1	NA	TRBD2	TRBJ2-5	CASRPELAGQETQYF	TGCGCCAGCCGTCCGGAACTAGCGGGACAGGAGACCCAGTACTTC
TRBV18	NA	NA	TRBJ2-5	CASSPGQPTAQYF	TGTGCCAGCTCACCTGGGCAGCCTACGGCCCAGTACTTC
TRBV4-3	NA	TRBD2	TRBJ2-7	CASSQSLREGHYPEQYF	TGCGCCAGCAGCCAGAGTTTGCGGGAGGGCCATTATCCCGAGCAGTACTTC
TRBV21-1	NA	NA	TRBJ2-7	CASSIERGHYEQYF	TGTGCCAGCAGCATCGAGAGAGGCCACTACGAGCAGTACTTC
TRBV5-1	NA	NA	TRBJ2-7	CASSLELGGAYYEQYF	TGCGCCAGCAGCTTGGAATTAGGCGGGGCCTACTACGAGCAGTACTTC